This TCR beta chain was recorded in a study of blood T cell repertoires in COVID-19. Method: immunoSEQ multiplex PCR; TCRdb's copy keeps in-frame clones and lacks some. Of approximately 28,000 clones detected, over 85% appear once; the ten largest clones hold around 8.2%. CDR3 size: 14 residues. The V segment lost 5 bases and the J segment 5 bases; nucleotides outside the gene matches: 8. Germline V gene sequence: CDR1 LNHDA, CDR2 SQIVND (reference sequence). This sequence originates from a man in his 70s with active or convalescent COVID-19. The genes are TRBV19 and TRBJ2-5; 7 bases align to TRBD1. The sample taken for sequencing was peripheral blood. In DNA form, the CDR3 reads TGTGCCAGTAGTCCCCTGACAGGGTCGGAGACCCAGTACTTC. This sequence encodes CASSPLTGSETQYF.